One and the same sample provided the 23 T cell receptor beta chains below, sequenced in a study of PD-L1 blockade in urothelial cancer. The assay was immunoSEQ multiplex PCR, and TCRdb's table has in-frame clones only and misses some. This sample has over 65,000 clones, with around 80% found just once. Material: PBMCs, obtained around atezolizumab (anti-PD-L1) treatment. These receptors all stem from a man between 65 and 85 years old with urothelial cancer.

Only a few counts were recorded for this clone. The chain is built from TRBV6-1 and TRBJ1-1; D gene unclear. This CDR3 is 12 amino acids long. Germline V gives CDR1 MNHNS, CDR2 SASEGT. V was trimmed by 8 bases and J by 6 bases, leaving 13 bases between them. The CDR3 nucleotides read TGTGCCAGCTCCCTACCTGTACCTGAAGCTTTCTTT. This encodes CASSLPVPEAFF.

The V call is TRBV18, the J call TRBJ2-1; 7 bases fit TRBD1. CDR3 length: 12 amino acids. Germline V gene sequence: CDR1 KGHSH, CDR2 LQKENI. The V segment lost 3 bases and the J segment 9 bases; nucleotides outside the gene matches: 2. The CDR3 region is CASSPRQGEQFF. The CDR3 coding sequence is TGTGCCAGCTCACCCCGACAGGGTGAGCAGTTCTTC. Looking up the rest from reference TRBV18 and TRBJ2-1 gives the full variable domain: NAGVMQNPRHLVRRRGQEARLRCSPMKGHSHVYWYRQLPEEGLKFMVYLQKENIIDESGMPKERFSAEFPKEGPSILRIQQVVRGDSAAYFCASSPRQGEQFFGPGTRLTVL.

This chain connects TRBV5-8 to TRBJ2-4; D is ambiguous. This CDR3 is built from 14 residues. The germline V gene has CDR1 SGHTS and CDR2 YDEGEE. Trimming pared 0 bases from V and 4 bases from J, leaving 8 bases between. CDR3 sequence reads: CASSLGARKNIQYF. The CDR3 nucleotides are TGTGCCAGCAGCTTGGGGGCCAGAAAAAACATTCAGTACTTC.

For the CDR3, the DNA is TGTGCCTGGAGGTGGCAGGGGAACACTGAAGCTTTCTTT. Residues: CAWRWQGNTEAFF. The chain carries TRBV30 and TRBJ1-1, with D possibly TRBD1 on 5 matching bases. V gave up 3 bases and J gave up 1 base, with 9 bases separating them. CDR3 length: 13 residues. Germline V lookup: CDR1 GTSNPN, CDR2 SVGIG (reference sequence).

The chain carries TRBV7-8 and TRBJ2-3, with 12 bases lining up with TRBD2. Germline CDR1 and CDR2: SGHVS and FQNEAQ. Trimming took 5 bases from V and 2 from J; bases not matched to a gene: 5. The CDR3 has 16 amino acids. The CDR3 region is CASSLTSGSDTDTQYF. Here the CDR3 DNA reads TGTGCCAGCAGCCTGACTAGCGGGAGCGACACAGATACGCAGTATTTT.

This clone was picked up one time. Here the CDR3 DNA reads TGTGCCAGCAGTTTACCTTCCTTAGGGGGCACAGATACGCAGTATTTT. Translated: CASSLPSLGGTDTQYF. The rearrangement uses TRBV28 and TRBJ2-3, with D possibly TRBD1 on 5 matching bases. Germline lookup yields CDR1 MDHEN and CDR2 SYDVKM. The CDR3 has 16 amino acids. V was cut by 2 bases and J by 1 base, with 13 bases left in between.

This clone occurred a few times. The rearrangement uses TRBV11-2 and TRBJ2-5; D not certain. V was shortened by 5 bases and J by 4 bases, with 11 bases between the two germline ends. CDR1 is SGHAT, CDR2 FQNNGV, per germline. This CDR3 comprises 13 residues. CDR3 amino acids: CASSPSVRETQYF. The CDR3, as DNA: TGTGCCAGCAGCCCGTCGGTTCGAGAGACCCAGTACTTC.

This chain links TRBV4-1 with TRBJ2-2; 8 bases match TRBD2. The germline CDR1 and CDR2 sequences are MGHRA and YSYEKL. V lost 0 bases to trimming and J lost 0 bases; unmatched junction nucleotides: 6. The CDR3 runs to 18 residues. This CDR3 is CASSQDLLAGSNTGELFF. The CDR3 DNA is TGCGCCAGCAGCCAAGATCTCCTAGCGGGTTCGAACACCGGGGAGCTGTTTTTT.

The chain recombines TRBV7-9 with TRBJ2-7, with a possible D match to TRBD1 (6 bases). V was cut by 5 bases and J by 1 base, with 18 bases left in between. Germline loops: CDR1 SEHNR, CDR2 FQNEAQ (reference sequence). This CDR3 has 16 residues. This chain's CDR3 is CASSDHGTRTSYEQYF. The CDR3 coding sequence is TGTGCCAGCAGCGACCACGGGACACGGACTTCCTACGAGCAGTACTTC.

This chain links TRBV28 with TRBJ2-7, with TRBD2 matching over 7 bases. The CDR3 extends over 13 amino acids. V shed 6 bases, J shed 4 bases, and the junction held 6 bases outside the gene matches. The germline V gene encodes CDR1 MDHEN and CDR2 SYDVKM. DNA of the CDR3: TGTGCCAGCAGGGGGACTACTAATTACGAGCAGTACTTC. Amino acid sequence: CASRGTTNYEQYF.

The gene calls are TRBV5-1 and TRBJ2-4, with 13 bases fitting TRBD2. Germline trimming cut 4 bases from V and 6 bases from J; bases unmatched to any gene: 7. Germline CDR1 is SGHRS and CDR2 is YFSETQ. CDR3 size: 16 residues. In DNA form, the CDR3 reads TGCGCCAGCAGCCGGACTAGCGGGAGAGTCGGAAACATTCAGTACTTC. Protein product: CASSRTSGRVGNIQYF.

DNA of the CDR3: TGTGCCAGCAGCCCCTCCGGGGGGCTCTACGAGCAGTACTTC. Protein product: CASSPSGGLYEQYF. V is TRBV7-9 and J is TRBJ2-7, with D possibly matching TRBD2 (7 bases). The CDR3 consists of 14 residues. Germline-derived CDR1 and CDR2 are SEHNR and FQNEAQ (reference sequence). Trimming cost V 5 bases and J 3 bases, with 14 bases left between them.

The count of this clone is one. The chain employs TRBV28 and TRBJ2-5, with 13 bases aligning to TRBD2. The trim removed 6 bases at V and 5 bases at J, leaving 9 bases unmatched. The CDR3 is 16 amino acids. Germline V gene data show CDR1 as MDHEN and CDR2 as SYDVKM. CDR3 sequence reads: CASSRTSGRGRETQYF. In DNA, the CDR3 is TGTGCCAGCAGCCGGACTAGCGGGAGAGGTAGGGAGACCCAGTACTTC.

The chain joins TRBV5-1 to TRBJ2-5, with 8 bases aligning to TRBD1. This CDR3 comprises 17 residues. Germline V gene sequence: CDR1 SGHRS, CDR2 YFSETQ. The V segment lost 4 bases and the J segment 5 bases; nucleotides outside the gene matches: 16. Here the CDR3 DNA reads TGCGCCAGCAGCCATCGGGCAGGGGGCGCCGGCGGGGAGACCCAGTACTTC. Its protein product is CASSHRAGGAGGETQYF.

V gene TRBV2 combines with J gene TRBJ1-1, with no clear D. CDR1 and CDR2 from the germline V gene are SNHLY and FYNNEI. Trimming stripped 5 bases from V and 2 bases from J, with 6 bases between. The CDR3 length is 12 residues. The CDR3 DNA reads TGTGCCAGCAGTTTCAGTAACACTGAAGCTTTCTTT. This gives the protein CASSFSNTEAFF.

V gene TRBV5-1 combines with J gene TRBJ1-5; D is unclear. CDR3 length: 13 residues. Germline V lookup: CDR1 SGHRS, CDR2 YFSETQ. Between the trimmed V and J ends, which lost 2 bases and 6 bases, there was a span of 9 bases. The CDR3 loop is CASSLSGSQPQHF. CDR3 DNA sequence: TGCGCCAGCAGCTTATCGGGATCTCAGCCCCAGCATTTT. Combining the CDR3 with reference TRBV5-1 and TRBJ1-5 gives the whole variable domain KAGVTQTPRYLIKTRGQQVTLSCSPISGHRSVSWYQQTPGQGLQFLFEYFSETQRNKGNFPGRFSGRQFSNSRSEMNVSTLELGDSALYLCASSLSGSQPQHFGDGTRLSIL.

The CDR3 DNA follows: TGCGCCAGCAGTCCGCCGGCGGGAGGGGGCCAAGAGACCCAGTACTTC. Its protein is CASSPPAGGGQETQYF. The chain links TRBV23-1 to TRBJ2-5; the match to TRBD2 covers 9 bases. TRBV23-1 is recorded as an ORF, its role being uncertain. Trimming cost V 4 bases and J 1 base; bases outside gene matches: 7. This CDR3 has 16 amino acids.

This clone was recorded once. The V gene is TRBV6-1, the J gene TRBJ2-7, with 12 nucleotides matching TRBD2. From germline, CDR1 is MNHNS and CDR2 SASEGT. V shed 4 bases, J shed 4 bases, and the junction held 8 bases outside the gene matches. This CDR3 is 16 amino acids long. CDR3 coding DNA: TGTGCCAGCAGTGGACAAACTAGCGGGAGGAGATACGAGCAGTACTTC. Its translation is CASSGQTSGRRYEQYF.

CDR3: CASSDRDRGGYGYTF. The CDR3 bases are TGTGCCAGTAGTGACCGGGACAGGGGCGGCTATGGCTACACCTTC. The chain employs TRBV19 and TRBJ1-2, with 10 bases lining up with TRBD1. With 5 bases clipped from V and 4 bases from J, the junction kept 7 bases outside the gene matches. Germline V gives CDR1 LNHDA, CDR2 SQIVND (reference sequence). This CDR3 is built from 15 residues.

The V call is TRBV29-1, the J call TRBJ1-3; D possibly corresponds to TRBD1 (6 bases). Trimming took off 6 bases at V and 3 bases at J, with 12 bases between the two ends. The CDR3 consists of 13 residues. Germline-derived CDR1 and CDR2 are SQVTM and ANQGSEA. The CDR3 nucleotides are TGCAGCGTCTTACAGGGATTTGGAAACACCATATATTTT. As protein: CSVLQGFGNTIYF.

The genes are TRBV9 and TRBJ2-5; TRBD2 aligns across 15 bases. The germline V gene has CDR1 SGDLS and CDR2 YYNGEE. V shed 3 bases and J 1 base; nucleotides not matched to a gene: 4. The CDR3 covers 17 residues. CDR3 in amino acids: CASSGTSGRGTQETQYF. DNA for the CDR3: TGTGCCAGCAGCGGGACTAGCGGGAGGGGGACCCAAGAGACCCAGTACTTC.

This sequence joins TRBV6-6 and TRBJ1-4; 9 nucleotides match TRBD1. Looked up from germline, CDR1 is MNHNY and CDR2 is SVGAGI (reference sequence). V was clipped by 5 bases and J by 7 bases; unmatched bases: 8. The CDR3 loop spans 15 amino acids. The CDR3 loop reads CASSPGQGMGEKLFF. The DNA for the CDR3 is TGTGCCAGCAGTCCGGGACAGGGAATGGGTGAAAAACTGTTTTTT.

The chain links TRBV29-1 to TRBJ2-5; 7 bases align to TRBD2. V lost 8 bases and J lost 12; bases outside the gene matches: 12. Germline loops: CDR1 SQVTM, CDR2 ANQGSEA. This CDR3 has 11 residues. CDR3 protein: CSWTNGGREYF. CDR3 DNA: TGCAGCTGGACCAACGGCGGGAGAGAGTACTTC.